The rows below give T cell receptor beta chains drawn from one sample of a study of technical replicates of blood from a few donors. Clones were read by immunoSEQ multiplex PCR, and TCRdb kept only the in-frame ones, dropping some. Here the sample spans about 68,000 clones, about 97% being singletons. The specimen was T cells isolated from PBMCs. Every receptor here comes from a human donor in good health. The CDR3 runs from the conserved cysteine through the conserved F or W. D genes are given only for firm matches. A clone size is listed for some rows: how often the clone was seen (once, few, many), or a class if it is expanded.

CDR3nt | CDR3aa | j_gene | d_gene | v_gene | abundance
TGTGCCAGCAGTCCGCCGACAGGGCCGGACCTCTACGAGCAGTACTTC | CASSPPTGPDLYEQYF | TRBJ2-7 | TRBD1 | TRBV28 | once
TGTGCCAGCAGCGTAGGAGTCGGTATCTATGAGCAGTTCTTC | CASSVGVGIYEQFF | TRBJ2-1 | - | TRBV9 | -
TGTGCCAGCAGCCCGACAGGGGGCTCAGAGACCCAGTACTTC | CASSPTGGSETQYF | TRBJ2-5 | TRBD1 | TRBV11-3 | -
TGTGCCAGCAGCCCGTATAGGACAGGGAATCCCTACGAGCAGTACTTC | CASSPYRTGNPYEQYF | TRBJ2-7 | TRBD1 | TRBV5-4 | -
TGCGCCAGCAGCTTCTTAGCGGGAGGAGCGGGGGAGCTGTTTTTT | CASSFLAGGAGELFF | TRBJ2-2 | TRBD2 | TRBV5-1 | -
TGTGCCAGCAGTTTACGTTGGGGCGCTACTAATGAAAAACTGTTTTTT | CASSLRWGATNEKLFF | TRBJ1-4 | - | TRBV28 | -
TGTGCCAGCAGTTTACTAGCGGGAGCCTACGAGCAGTACTTC | CASSLLAGAYEQYF | TRBJ2-7 | TRBD2 | TRBV28 | -
TGCACCAGCAGCCAAGGTAAGAGGGAGGGACCGTGTAAAGGGAGTGGGACCTACGAGCAGTACTTC | CTSSQGKREGPCKGSGTYEQYF | TRBJ2-7 | - | TRBV1 | -
TGTGCCAGCAGTTCCCGGGACAGGGGAGTAGGAGAGACCCAGTACTTC | CASSSRDRGVGETQYF | TRBJ2-5 | TRBD1 | TRBV27 | -
TGTGCCAGCCGCCCAGCCCCTAGAGAGACCCAGTACTTC | CASRPAPRETQYF | TRBJ2-5 | - | TRBV5-8 | -
TGCGCCAGCAGCGAACAGGGGAACACCGGGGAGCTGTTTTTT | CASSEQGNTGELFF | TRBJ2-2 | - | TRBV5-1 | -
TGTGCCAGTAGTATAAGTGGCGGAGTTTCCTACGAGCAGTACTTC | CASSISGGVSYEQYF | TRBJ2-7 | - | TRBV19 | -
TGCGCCAGCAGCCCACCCCAAGAAAGACAGGGTCTAGACTTC | CASSPPQERQGLDF | TRBJ2-7 | TRBD1 | TRBV5-1 | few
TGTGCCCGGACCCAGTCAAACAATGAGCAGTTCTTC | CARTQSNNEQFF | TRBJ2-1 | - | TRBV30 | -
TGTGCCAGCAGCTTCGGGAGCAATCAGCCCCAGCATTTT | CASSFGSNQPQHF | TRBJ1-5 | - | TRBV11-2 | -
TGTGCCTGTATAGCGGGAGGGCCCTATGAGCAGTTCTTC | CACIAGGPYEQFF | TRBJ2-1 | TRBD2 | TRBV30 | -
TGTGCCAGCAGTGATGTGACTACTGAAGCTTTCTTT | CASSDVTTEAFF | TRBJ1-1 | - | TRBV6-1 | -
TGTGCCAGCAGCTTTCTACTACCCTACAATGAGCAGTTCTTC | CASSFLLPYNEQFF | TRBJ2-1 | - | TRBV11-3 | -
TGTGCCTGGAGTGGGGCGGGTTATAGCAATCAGCCCCAGCATTTT | CAWSGAGYSNQPQHF | TRBJ1-5 | - | TRBV30 | -
TGCGCCAGCAGCGAGACTAGCGGGATCCCTGCGCAGTACTTC | CASSETSGIPAQYF | TRBJ2-7 | TRBD2 | TRBV5-1 | -
TGTGCCAGTAGAGGGGGTAGCTCCTACAATGAGCAGTTCTTC | CASRGGSSYNEQFF | TRBJ2-1 | - | TRBV19 | -
TGTGCCAGCAGCTTAGTACAGGGTGGTGAAAAACTGTTTTTT | CASSLVQGGEKLFF | TRBJ1-4 | - | TRBV7-9 | -
TGTGCCAGCAGCTTAACAACAGGGAGCGGCTACACCTTC | CASSLTTGSGYTF | TRBJ1-2 | - | TRBV5-4 | -
TGTGCCAGCAGCTCGAGGGGGCTACGCTCCGATGGCTACACCTTC | CASSSRGLRSDGYTF | TRBJ1-2 | TRBD1 | TRBV13 | -
TGTGCCAGTAGTGGAGGGACTAGCGAGAATGAGCAGTTCTTC | CASSGGTSENEQFF | TRBJ2-1 | TRBD2 | TRBV19 | -
TGTGCCAGCAGCTTAACTAGCGGGAGTTTGGAGACCCAGTACTTC | CASSLTSGSLETQYF | TRBJ2-5 | TRBD2 | TRBV7-7 | -
TGTGCCAGCAGCCGAACCGAGGACAATGAGCAGTTCTTC | CASSRTEDNEQFF | TRBJ2-1 | - | TRBV4-2 | -
TGCGCCAGCAGCCAAGTGACTCGGGGCACCGGGGAGCTGTTTTTT | CASSQVTRGTGELFF | TRBJ2-2 | - | TRBV4-1 | -
TGTGCCAGCAGTGAACCGTCGAATGGACAGGGACATCAGCCCCAGCATTTT | CASSEPSNGQGHQPQHF | TRBJ1-5 | TRBD1 | TRBV2 | once